Shown below are 6 T cell receptor beta chains from a single sample sequenced in a study of blood T cell repertoires in COVID-19. Sequencing used immunoSEQ multiplex PCR; TCRdb keeps in-frame clones, though not all of them. This table holds approximately 190,000 clones, nearly 90% found once. The sequenced material came from peripheral blood. All receptors derive from a man aged 55 to 70 with active or convalescent COVID-19.

The J gene is TRBJ1-5, the V gene TRBV19; D is ambiguous. Trimming took off 7 bases at V and 0 bases at J, with 10 bases between the two ends. Germline V gene data show CDR1 as LNHDA and CDR2 as SQIVND (reference sequence). The CDR3 is 14 residues long. The CDR3 bases are TGTGCCAGTACCTCCGTTAATAGCAATCAGCCCCAGCATTTT. This translates into CASTSVNSNQPQHF.

This clone was seen a handful of times. The chain combines TRBV2 with TRBJ1-5; 8 nucleotides agree with TRBD1. The V gene end was trimmed by 0 bases and the J gene end by 2 bases; junction bases not matched to a gene: 12. Germline V gene sequence: CDR1 SNHLY, CDR2 FYNNEI. The CDR3 spans 19 residues. The CDR3 nucleotides read TGTGCCAGCAGTGAAGCCCTGGACCTATACAGGGGGGGCAATCAGCCCCAGCATTTT. Its protein is CASSEALDLYRGGNQPQHF.

This chain connects TRBV2 to TRBJ1-2; no firm D call. This CDR3 spans 14 amino acids. With 1 base removed from V and 8 bases from J, the gap between germline ends came to 14 bases. From germline, CDR1 is SNHLY and CDR2 FYNNEI. The CDR3 is CASSEGTSRRGYTF. CDR3 sequence (DNA): TGTGCCAGCAGTGAAGGCACATCCCGGAGGGGCTACACCTTC.

The rearrangement links TRBV5-6 to TRBJ2-5, with 7 positions matching TRBD1. The CDR3 contains 14 residues. The J segment lost 5 bases and the V segment lost 4 bases, leaving 8 bases of the junction unmatched. In germline, CDR1 is SGHDT, CDR2 YYEEEE. CDR3 sequence reads: CASSPTGASETQYF. The CDR3 DNA follows: TGTGCCAGCAGCCCCACAGGGGCTTCTGAGACCCAGTACTTC.

This clone has only a few counts. This chain links TRBV5-1 with TRBJ1-1; 7 nucleotides line up with TRBD1. CDR3 length equals 16 residues. The germline V gene has CDR1 SGHRS and CDR2 YFSETQ. The V and J ends lost 0 bases and 2 bases, in that order; junction bases with no gene match: 7. CDR3 DNA sequence: TGCGCCAGCAGCTTGGTAGGGACAGCTTACAACACTGAAGCTTTCTTT. This codes for CASSLVGTAYNTEAFF.

This clone was seen more than once but under ten times. The chain employs TRBV19 and TRBJ1-5; possibly TRBD1 for D (5 bases). The CDR3 extends over 14 amino acids. Germline loops: CDR1 LNHDA, CDR2 SQIVND (reference sequence). Trimming took off 3 bases at V and 5 bases at J, with 11 bases between the two ends. Here the CDR3 DNA reads TGTGCCAGTAGTATCAGGGTAGGCGATCAGCCCCAGCATTTT. This sequence encodes CASSIRVGDQPQHF.